This T cell receptor (beta chain) was identified in a study of early T cells in non-severe SARS-CoV-2 infection. The study, taken as a whole, reports: There was a bias toward anti-spike CD8 responses in VDJdb matching, which missed private and CD4 specificities.

The TCR library protocol attached unique molecular identifiers to the individual cDNA molecules. One entry per CDR3 protein results from TCRdb running MiXCR on the 5' RACE reads. The sample has 65,000 to 95,000 distinct CDR3 sequences; 5% are singletons. CDR3 length equals 16 residues. CDR1 and CDR2 from the germline V gene are MNHNS and SASEGT. Trimming cost V 0 bases and J 8 bases; bases outside gene matches: 7. Comment on this clonotype: The antigen remains unidentified.

The sequence came from an adult who was a healthcare worker with PCR-confirmed SARS-CoV-2 infection or an uninfected control (not recorded which). This chain uses TRBV6-1 with TRBJ2-1; TRBD2 matches 10 bases. The specimen was whole blood, collected at baseline. The CDR3 sequence: CASSEAVLAGMYEQFF. The CDR3 nucleotides read TGTGCCAGCAGTGAAGCGGTACTAGCGGGAATGTATGAGCAGTTCTTC.